This is a list of T cell receptor beta chains from one sample in a study of blood T cell repertoires in COVID-19. The protocol was immunoSEQ multiplex PCR, while the TCRdb copy is restricted to in-frame clones and leaves out a portion. The sample contains about 340,000 clones, approximately 82% of which appear only once. Sequences were obtained from peripheral blood. Receptors originate from a man under 40 with active or convalescent COVID-19. Each CDR3 is given with its conserved first and last residue. A D gene is named only where the DNA matches it firmly. Clone size, where shown, is once, few, many, or a class for clones that have expanded.

. | TRBJ1-1 | . | TRBV7-8 | CASSLTGVGTEAFF | TGTGCCAGCAGCCTTACCGGGGTCGGCACTGAAGCTTTCTTT
TRBD1 | TRBJ1-4 | many | TRBV4-1 | CASSQAGGGEKLFF | TGCGCCAGCAGCCAAGCAGGGGGTGGCGAAAAACTGTTTTTT
. | TRBJ1-1 | . | TRBV28 | CASRGGGGTEAFF | TGTGCCAGCAGAGGGGGGGGCGGTACTGAAGCTTTCTTT
TRBD2 | TRBJ2-7 | few | TRBV7-9 | CASSLGTRTYEQYF | TGTGCCAGCAGCTTAGGGACTAGAACCTACGAGCAGTACTTC
TRBD1 | TRBJ1-2 | . | TRBV6-5 | CASRTGGIDYGYTF | TGTGCCAGCAGAACAGGGGGTATTGACTATGGCTACACCTTC
. | TRBJ2-7 | . | TRBV6-4 | CASSDPGHSYEQYF | TGTGCCAGCAGTGACCCCGGACACTCCTACGAGCAGTACTTC
TRBD2 | TRBJ2-3 | once | TRBV28 | CASSHTSGRNTDTQYF | TGTGCCAGCAGTCATACTAGCGGGAGGAACACAGATACGCAGTATTTT
TRBD2 | TRBJ2-2 | . | TRBV13 | CASSLAIAGGLTGELFF | TGTGCCAGCAGCTTAGCGATAGCGGGGGGCCTCACCGGGGAGCTGTTTTTT
. | TRBJ2-3 | . | TRBV30 | CAWSPVTGGTDTQYF | TGTGCCTGGAGTCCAGTAACGGGTGGGACAGATACGCAGTATTTT
TRBD1 | TRBJ1-5 | . | TRBV7-2 | CASRTQGQGGFSNQPQHF | TGTGCCAGCAGGACTCAGGGACAGGGAGGATTTAGCAATCAGCCCCAGCATTTT
. | TRBJ2-2 | . | TRBV11-3 | CASSLRQNTGELFF | TGTGCCAGCAGCCTACGACAGAACACCGGGGAGCTGTTTTTT
. | TRBJ2-3 | . | TRBV7-3 | CASSLNLGDTQYF | TGTGCCAGCAGCTTAAACCTAGGAGATACGCAGTATTTT
TRBD1 | TRBJ2-1 | . | TRBV7-2 | CASSFRTGVTYNEQFF | TGTGCCAGCAGCTTCCGGACAGGGGTAACCTACAATGAGCAGTTCTTC
. | TRBJ2-1 | . | TRBV3-1/TRBV3-2 | CASSQVRSSYNEQFF | TGTGCCAGCAGCCAAGTGCGGTCCTCCTACAATGAGCAGTTCTTC
. | TRBJ2-2 | . | TRBV14 | CASSQQANTGELFF | TGTGCCAGCAGCCAACAGGCGAACACCGGGGAGCTGTTTTTT
. | TRBJ2-7 | . | TRBV2 | CARGGEQYF | TGTGCCAGGGGGGGCGAGCAGTACTTC
TRBD1 | TRBJ1-2 | . | TRBV24-1 | CATTGTGYDYGYTF | TGTGCCACGACCGGGACAGGGTATGACTATGGCTACACCTTC
. | TRBJ1-2 | once | TRBV2 | CASSENRVYGYTF | TGTGCCAGCAGTGAAAACAGGGTCTATGGCTACACCTTC
. | TRBJ1-2 | . | TRBV19 | CASIDREGVTGYTF | TGTGCCAGTATCGATCGAGAGGGAGTAACTGGCTACACCTTC
. | TRBJ2-7 | . | TRBV4-2 | CASSPPHRSSYEQYF | TGTGCCAGCAGCCCCCCACACAGGAGCTCCTACGAGCAGTACTTC
TRBD2 | TRBJ2-7 | once | TRBV28 | CASTSGSPYEQYF | TGTGCCAGCACTAGCGGCTCTCCCTACGAGCAGTACTTC
. | TRBJ1-5 | . | TRBV6-2/TRBV6-3 | CASSYSRQGFNQPQHF | TGTGCCAGCAGTTACTCGAGGCAGGGATTCAATCAGCCCCAGCATTTT
TRBD2 | TRBJ2-1 | . | TRBV7-3 | CASSVTGTSGLSSYNEQFF | TGTGCCAGCAGCGTAACCGGGACTAGCGGGTTGAGCTCCTACAATGAGCAGTTCTTC
TRBD1 | TRBJ1-4 | . | TRBV27 | CASSSEGDRYEKLFF | TGTGCCAGCAGCTCCGAGGGGGACAGGTACGAAAAACTGTTTTTT
. | TRBJ1-3 | . | TRBV18 | CASSPLGGLEAGNTIYF | TGTGCCAGCTCACCCCTCGGGGGGCTGGAGGCTGGAAACACCATATATTTT
. | TRBJ2-3 | . | TRBV4-3 | CASSQGGKDTQYF | TGCGCCAGCAGCCAAGGCGGGAAAGATACGCAGTATTTT
. | TRBJ2-5 | few | TRBV5-4 | CASSDGVDETQYF | TGTGCCAGCAGCGACGGAGTCGATGAGACCCAGTACTTC
. | TRBJ1-2 | . | TRBV24-1 | CATSDPPGREGYTF | TGTGCCACCAGTGATCCGCCGGGAAGGGAAGGCTACACCTTC
. | TRBJ1-2 | . | TRBV5-1 | CASSLGLYGYTF | TGCGCCAGCAGCTTGGGACTCTATGGCTACACCTTC
TRBD2 | TRBJ2-7 | . | TRBV5-1 | CASSLASGGYEQYF | TGCGCCAGCAGCTTGGCTAGCGGGGGCTACGAGCAGTACTTC
TRBD1 | TRBJ2-1 | . | TRBV5-4 | CASSFPPVGQGLNEQFF | TGTGCCAGCAGCTTCCCTCCAGTGGGACAGGGGCTCAATGAGCAGTTCTTC
. | TRBJ1-3 | . | TRBV7-2 | CASSLGGWVPGNTIYF | TGTGCCAGCAGCTTAGGCGGGTGGGTCCCTGGAAACACCATATATTTT
. | TRBJ2-5 | once | TRBV2 | CACALLQETQYF | TGTGCCTGCGCCCTCCTCCAAGAGACCCAGTACTTC
TRBD1 | TRBJ1-5 | . | TRBV4-1 | CASSLTGGEPQHF | TGCGCCAGCAGCCTCACAGGGGGCGAGCCCCAGCATTTT
TRBD1 | TRBJ2-3 | . | TRBV4-3 | CASSRVGTGASTDTQYF | TGCGCCAGCAGCCGCGTGGGGACAGGGGCTAGCACAGATACGCAGTATTTT
TRBD1 | TRBJ2-3 | . | TRBV5-1 | CASSLSGGRTDTQYF | TGCGCCAGCAGCTTGTCAGGGGGCCGCACAGATACGCAGTATTTT
TRBD2 | TRBJ2-3 | . | TRBV11-3 | CASSSLSPLAGATDTQYF | TGTGCCAGCAGCTCCTTATCCCCCCTAGCGGGGGCCACAGATACGCAGTATTTT
. | TRBJ2-2 | . | TRBV30 | CAWRTGFLSTGELFF | TGTGCCTGGAGAACAGGGTTTTTGTCTACCGGGGAGCTGTTTTTT
. | TRBJ2-6 | . | TRBV29-1 | CSVETVSGANVLTF | TGCAGCGTTGAGACAGTCTCTGGGGCCAACGTCCTGACTTTC
TRBD1 | TRBJ1-5 | once | TRBV2 | CASRQGALWNQPQHF | TGTGCCAGCAGGCAGGGGGCCCTCTGGAATCAGCCCCAGCATTTT
. | TRBJ1-5 | few | TRBV19 | CASSTGGLRLERWPQHF | TGTGCCAGTAGTACTGGAGGCCTTCGTCTTGAAAGATGGCCCCAGCATTTT
. | TRBJ1-1 | . | TRBV19 | CASTQTANTEAFF | TGTGCCAGTACCCAGACAGCTAACACTGAAGCTTTCTTT
TRBD1 | TRBJ1-4 | . | TRBV6-6 | CASSSTGGDEKLFF | TGTGCCAGCAGTTCCACAGGGGGAGACGAAAAACTGTTTTTT
TRBD1 | TRBJ2-5 | . | TRBV7-9 | CASSQGAGGYQETQYF | TGTGCCAGCAGCCAGGGGGCAGGGGGATACCAAGAGACCCAGTACTTC
TRBD1 | TRBJ1-4 | . | TRBV9 | CASSVGGTGDEKLFF | TGTGCCAGCAGCGTAGGTGGGACAGGGGATGAAAAACTGTTTTTT
TRBD2 | TRBJ2-7 | . | TRBV25-1 | CASSEGSGSKYEQYF | TGTGCCAGCAGTGAAGGTAGCGGGAGTAAGTACGAGCAGTACTTC
TRBD1 | TRBJ2-3 | . | TRBV11-2 | CASRGQGTDTQYF | TGTGCCAGCAGGGGACAGGGTACAGATACGCAGTATTTT
TRBD1 | TRBJ1-6 | . | TRBV3-1/TRBV3-2 | CASSPRRTGGINSPLHF | TGTGCCAGCAGCCCCAGGAGGACAGGGGGAATTAATTCACCCCTCCACTTT
TRBD1 | TRBJ1-2 | . | TRBV27 | CASSQGQGYGYTF | TGTGCCAGCAGCCAGGGACAGGGGTATGGCTACACCTTC
TRBD1 | TRBJ2-7 | . | TRBV14 | CASSQTGGLYEQYF | TGTGCCAGCAGCCAAACAGGGGGTCTGTACGAGCAGTACTTC
. | TRBJ2-7 | . | TRBV7-8 | CASSLTGTPTGYEQYF | TGTGCCAGCAGCCTCACTGGGACTCCCACGGGGTACGAGCAGTACTTC
. | TRBJ1-1 | . | TRBV28 | CASSSPGEVPSVTEAFF | TGTGCCAGCAGTTCCCCCGGGGAGGTTCCCTCGGTCACTGAAGCTTTCTTT
. | TRBJ2-7 | . | TRBV5-1 | CASSPLGGYEQYF | TGCGCCAGCAGCCCCCTCGGGGGCTACGAGCAGTACTTC
TRBD1 | TRBJ2-2 | . | TRBV27 | CASSLLSGGYTGELFF | TGTGCCAGCAGTTTATTGTCAGGGGGCTACACCGGGGAGCTGTTTTTT
. | TRBJ2-7 | . | TRBV5-1 | CASSSGSLPSYEQYF | TGCGCCAGCAGCTCCGGGAGTCTACCTTCCTACGAGCAGTACTTC